A single sample gave rise to the 21 T cell receptor beta chains below, sequenced in a study of blood T cell repertoires in COVID-19. Method: immunoSEQ multiplex PCR; TCRdb's copy keeps in-frame clones and lacks some. The table lists more than 110,000 clones, 75% to 80% of them singletons. Sequencing input: PBMCs or T cells enriched from blood (not recorded which). These TCRs come from a woman between 45 and 60 years old who had recovered from COVID-19.

The rearrangement uses TRBV24-1 and TRBJ1-2, with a possible D match to TRBD1 (5 bases). The V gene lost 1 base and the J gene lost 7 bases, with 9 bases spanning the gap. This CDR3 has 13 amino acids. Germline CDR1 KGHDR, CDR2 SFDVKD. CDR3 region: CATSDFQGSGYTF. The CDR3, as DNA: TGTGCCACCAGTGATTTCCAGGGAAGTGGCTACACCTTC.

CDR3 protein: CASSMGTRDSYEQYF. The DNA of the CDR3 is TGTGCCAGTAGTATGGGAACGCGGGACTCCTACGAGCAGTACTTC. The chain combines TRBV19 with TRBJ2-7; D is perhaps TRBD2 (6 bases). Germline CDR1 is LNHDA and CDR2 is SQIVND (reference sequence). V dropped 3 bases and J dropped 0 bases, with 12 bases sitting between them. The CDR3 consists of 15 residues.

V and J are TRBV27 and TRBJ2-6; TRBD2 is a possible D gene (5 bases). The CDR3 consists of 17 residues. The V gene's germline CDR1 is MNHEY and CDR2 SMNVEV (reference sequence). Trimming removed 2 bases from V and 3 bases from J, with 14 bases in between. Written as DNA, the CDR3 is TGTGCCAGCAGTTTAAAGGCCCGAGGGCTTGGGGCCAACGTCCTGACTTTC. Translation: CASSLKARGLGANVLTF.

Turning to this clone: Other DNA sequences in the sample encode the same CDR3. V and J are TRBV3-1 (or the pseudogene TRBV3-2) and TRBJ1-4, with TRBD1 as a possible D gene (6 bases). The V and J ends lost 0 bases and 8 bases respectively, with 7 bases between them. The CDR3 loop spans 13 amino acids. CDR1 is LGHDT, CDR2 YNNKEL, per germline (reference sequence). The DNA for the CDR3 is TGTGCCAGCAGCCAAGATAGGGGGGAAAAACTGTTTTTT. This codes for CASSQDRGEKLFF.

J is TRBJ1-5 and V is TRBV27; 10 nucleotides match TRBD1. V lost 6 bases to trimming and J lost 0 bases; unmatched junction nucleotides: 2. CDR1 and CDR2 from the germline V gene are MNHEY and SMNVEV (reference sequence). The CDR3 runs to 15 residues. The CDR3 region has the DNA TGTGCCAGCAGGAGGACAGGGGGTAGCAATCAGCCCCAGCATTTT. It yields the protein CASRRTGGSNQPQHF.

The genes are TRBV11-2 and TRBJ2-1, with D maybe TRBD2 (7 bases). CDR1 and CDR2 (germline): SGHAT, FQNNGV. CDR3 length: 15 amino acids. The V and J ends lost 1 base and 4 bases respectively, with 11 bases between them. The CDR3 coding sequence is TGTGCCAGCAGCTTAGGCGGGGGCCGATACAATGAGCAGTTCTTC. This translates into CASSLGGGRYNEQFF. Supplemented by reference TRBV11-2 and TRBJ2-1, the full variable domain reads EAGVAQSPRYKIIEKRQSVAFWCNPISGHATLYWYQQILGQGPKLLIQFQNNGVVDDSQLPKDRFSAERLKGVDSTLKIQPAKLEDSAVYLCASSLGGGRYNEQFFGPGTRLTVL.

The chain carries TRBV5-4 and TRBJ2-5; 10 nucleotides match TRBD2. The junction had 11 bases not matched to a gene; V was cut back by 0 bases and J by 3 bases. The CDR3 length is 18 residues. Germline CDR1 and CDR2: SGHNT and YYREEE (reference sequence). CDR3 amino acids: CASSLDSPAGGLEETQYF. The CDR3 DNA follows: TGTGCCAGCAGCTTGGACTCTCCAGCGGGGGGGCTTGAAGAGACCCAGTACTTC.

The chain uses TRBV6-2 or TRBV6-3 and TRBJ2-5, with D hard to call. Trimming took off 10 bases at V and 5 bases at J, with 14 bases between the two ends. Per the germline V gene, CDR1 is MNHEY and CDR2 is SVGEGT. This CDR3 region has 12 residues. The CDR3, as DNA: TGTGCCACCACCCCAAGTCGGGAGACCCAGTACTTC. Protein product: CATTPSRETQYF.

The chain employs TRBV11-2 and TRBJ1-2; D may be TRBD1 (6 bases). V gave up 1 base and J gave up 0 bases, with 9 bases separating them. Germline lookup yields CDR1 SGHAT and CDR2 FQNNGV. This CDR3 is 15 amino acids long. The CDR3 sequence is CASSLGQATNYGYTF. The CDR3, as DNA: TGTGCCAGCAGCTTAGGACAGGCGACTAACTATGGCTACACCTTC.

The chain recombines TRBV4-1 with TRBJ1-2; 7 bases align to TRBD1. The V gene's germline CDR1 is MGHRA and CDR2 YSYEKL. The CDR3 is 12 amino acids. Trimming at V came to 6 bases and at J to 7 bases, leaving 5 bases not matched to a gene. In DNA, the CDR3 is TGCGCCAGCAGTAGACAGGGTCTTGGCTACACCTTC. Translating gives CASSRQGLGYTF.

The gene calls are TRBV18 and TRBJ1-1; a possible D gene is TRBD1 (6 bases). V lost 6 bases and J 10 bases, leaving 18 bases between the germline ends. CDR3 length equals 13 residues. The germline gives CDR1 KGHSH, CDR2 LQKENI. The CDR3 spells CASSPTGGAPAFF. For the CDR3, the DNA is TGTGCCAGCTCCCCGACCGGGGGGGCCCCAGCTTTCTTT.

V gene TRBV5-1 combines with J gene TRBJ2-7; D call uncertain. Per the germline V gene, CDR1 is SGHRS and CDR2 is YFSETQ. The V end lost 1 base, the J end lost 6 bases, and 11 bases lay between the germline ends. The CDR3 totals 13 residues. CDR3 DNA: TGCGCCAGCAGCTTGTTCCTGGGCCGCGAGCAGTACTTC. It is translated as CASSLFLGREQYF. Combining the CDR3 with reference TRBV5-1 and TRBJ2-7 gives the whole variable domain KAGVTQTPRYLIKTRGQQVTLSCSPISGHRSVSWYQQTPGQGLQFLFEYFSETQRNKGNFPGRFSGRQFSNSRSEMNVSTLELGDSALYLCASSLFLGREQYFGPGTRLTVT.

The genes are TRBV4-1 and TRBJ2-2; D possibly corresponds to TRBD2 (5 bases). The V and J ends lost 0 bases and 5 bases respectively, with 7 bases between them. CDR1 MGHRA and CDR2 YSYEKL come from the germline V gene. The CDR3 runs to 14 residues. In nucleotides, the CDR3 is TGCGCCAGCAGCCAAGAGTGGAGGACCGGGGAGCTGTTTTTT. Protein sequence: CASSQEWRTGELFF.

This chain joins TRBV6-5 and TRBJ1-4; weak D call: TRBD1 (5 bases). This CDR3 has 14 residues. Germline V gene sequence: CDR1 MNHEY, CDR2 SVGAGI. V was clipped by 4 bases and J by 0 bases, with 6 bases between them. The CDR3 protein is CASSLTATNEKLFF. CDR3 nucleotides: TGTGCCAGCAGTTTGACAGCAACTAATGAAAAACTGTTTTTT.

The chain combines TRBV30 with TRBJ1-5; the D gene is possibly TRBD1 (6 bases). Trimming removed 1 base at V and 1 base at J, with 14 bases between. The germline V gene encodes CDR1 GTSNPN and CDR2 SVGIG (reference sequence). This CDR3 has 16 residues. CDR3 sequence reads: CAWSGRGRRSNQPQHF. Here the CDR3 DNA reads TGTGCCTGGAGTGGCAGGGGTAGAAGGAGCAATCAGCCCCAGCATTTT.

The chain is built from TRBV12-3 or TRBV12-4 and TRBJ1-1; 9 bases are a match to TRBD1. The CDR3 consists of 11 residues. Germline trimming cut 6 bases from V and 10 bases from J; bases unmatched to any gene: 3. The CDR3 DNA follows: TGTGCCAGCAGCATGGGACAGGGAGCTTTCTTT. Its protein is CASSMGQGAFF.

The chain uses TRBV27 and TRBJ1-2; 8 bases are shared with TRBD1. The CDR3 has 15 residues. Germline values: CDR1 MNHEY, CDR2 SMNVEV (reference sequence). Trimming removed 5 bases from V and 3 bases from J; junction bases left unmatched: 8. CDR3 protein: CASSTRTGSDYGYTF. The CDR3 region has the DNA TGTGCCAGCAGTACGAGGACAGGGTCAGACTATGGCTACACCTTC.

The count of this clone is one. The chain is built from TRBV10-3 and TRBJ1-1; 11 bases are a match to TRBD1. V shed 0 bases and J 4 bases; nucleotides not matched to a gene: 1. CDR1 is ENHRY and CDR2 is SYGVKD in the germline V gene. CDR3 length: 15 amino acids. The CDR3 here is CAISESGTGGTEAFF. In nucleotides, the CDR3 is TGTGCCATCAGTGAGTCGGGGACAGGGGGCACTGAAGCTTTCTTT.

This rearrangement joins TRBV7-9 to TRBJ2-7, with D tentatively TRBD2 (6 bases). This CDR3 comprises 15 residues. CDR1 and CDR2 from the germline V gene are SEHNR and FQNEAQ (reference sequence). Trimming stripped 5 bases from V and 0 bases from J, with 14 bases between. DNA of the CDR3: TGTGCCAGCAGCCCCCGGGACTTCATCTCCTACGAGCAGTACTTC. As protein: CASSPRDFISYEQYF.

The gene calls are TRBV7-9 and TRBJ2-1; D might be TRBD2 (6 bases). Trimming took off 2 bases at V and 5 bases at J, with 10 bases between the two ends. The CDR3 covers 14 residues. Germline V CDR1 and CDR2: SEHNR, FQNEAQ (reference sequence). In nucleotides, the CDR3 is TGTGCCAGCAGCTTATACTCGGGGGACAATGAGCAGTTCTTC. It is translated as CASSLYSGDNEQFF.

The chain employs TRBV5-6 and TRBJ2-3; TRBD1 matches at 7 bases. This CDR3 contains 14 residues. Germline CDR1 is SGHDT and CDR2 is YYEEEE. Losses at the gene ends were 1 base for V and 2 bases for J; bases not matched to a gene: 1. The CDR3 region is CASSLRGLTDTQYF. The CDR3 bases are TGTGCCAGCAGCTTGAGGGGGCTCACAGATACGCAGTATTTT.